This TCR beta chain was captured by sequencing in a study of shared clonotypes between healthy human individuals. The assay ran at deep level. TCRdb's copy holds only in-frame clones and misses some; the assay was immunoSEQ multiplex PCR. Among a few million clones listed, 92% were seen once. Germline V lookup: CDR1 MNHEY, CDR2 SVGAGI. This CDR3 contains 15 residues. V lost 6 bases and J lost 0, with 14 bases in between. Both subsets, CD45RA+ naive and CD45RA-negative memory, were split from the CD4+ cells. This receptor was taken from a young man in good health. Some clones in this sample may be carry-over from other donors' samples. Sequenced: naive CD4+ T cells from PBMCs. Subset defined: CD45RA+ positively selected. The J gene is TRBJ1-2, the V gene TRBV6-5; no clear D. In DNA form, the CDR3 reads TGTGCCAGCAGGTCGAACTTCCAACCTAACTATGGCTACACCTTC. This sequence encodes CASRSNFQPNYGYTF.